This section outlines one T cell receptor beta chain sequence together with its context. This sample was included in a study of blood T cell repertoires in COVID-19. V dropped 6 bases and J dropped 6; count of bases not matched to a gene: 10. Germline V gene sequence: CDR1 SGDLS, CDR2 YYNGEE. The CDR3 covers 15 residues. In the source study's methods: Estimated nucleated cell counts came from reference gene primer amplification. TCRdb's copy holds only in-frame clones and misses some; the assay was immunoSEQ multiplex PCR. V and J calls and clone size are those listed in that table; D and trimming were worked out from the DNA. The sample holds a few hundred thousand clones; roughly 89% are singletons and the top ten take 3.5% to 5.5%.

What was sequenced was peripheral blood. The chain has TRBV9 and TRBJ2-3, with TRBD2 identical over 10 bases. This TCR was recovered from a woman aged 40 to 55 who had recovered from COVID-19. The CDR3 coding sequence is TGTGCCAGCACCCCAGTAGCGGGGGGTAGGGATACGCAGTATTTT. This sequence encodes CASTPVAGGRDTQYF.